This TCR beta chain was sequenced during a study of prognosis after radiotherapy for stage I lung cancer. Findings and limits, study-wide: Where distant metastases developed, patients had lower Shannon entropy after stereotactic body radiation therapy.

With two-round multiplex PCR, TCR beta CDR3 sequences were amplified from genomic DNA. Round-one PCR had primers specific to each TRBV and TRBJ gene. TCRdb re-called the multiplex PCR reads with MiXCR, one entry per CDR3 protein. The table includes about 12,000 distinct CDR3 sequences, roughly 50% detected once. Blood draws of approximately 6 milliliters of peripheral blood occurred at each of two time points. Germline lookup yields CDR1 SEHNR and CDR2 FQNEAQ (reference sequence). CDR3 length: 12 residues. This clonotype was observed once. Its antigen is not identified. A junction end diverges from the germline sequence, so it may reflect a read error.

This rearrangement joins TRBV7-9 to TRBJ2-1, with TRBD2 as a possible D gene (6 bases). This receptor was identified in a donor of 50 years or more with non-small cell lung cancer. The sample consisted of PBMCs, taken before or after stereotactic body radiation therapy (not recorded which). In DNA form, the CDR3 reads TGTTCCAGCATCTCGGACTATTATGAGCAGTTCTTC. Amino acids: CSSISDYYEQFF.